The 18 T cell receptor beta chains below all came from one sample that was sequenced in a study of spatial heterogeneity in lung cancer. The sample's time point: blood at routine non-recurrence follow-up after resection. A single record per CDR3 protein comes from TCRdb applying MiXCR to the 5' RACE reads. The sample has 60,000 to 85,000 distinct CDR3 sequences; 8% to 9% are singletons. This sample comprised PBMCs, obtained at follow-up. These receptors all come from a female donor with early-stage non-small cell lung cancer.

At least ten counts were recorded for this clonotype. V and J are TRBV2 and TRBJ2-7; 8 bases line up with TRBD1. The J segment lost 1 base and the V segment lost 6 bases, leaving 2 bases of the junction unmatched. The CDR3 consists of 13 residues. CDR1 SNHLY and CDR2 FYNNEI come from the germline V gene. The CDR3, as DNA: TGTGCCAGCAGCTGGGACAGGTCCTACGAGCAGTACTTC. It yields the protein CASSWDRSYEQYF.

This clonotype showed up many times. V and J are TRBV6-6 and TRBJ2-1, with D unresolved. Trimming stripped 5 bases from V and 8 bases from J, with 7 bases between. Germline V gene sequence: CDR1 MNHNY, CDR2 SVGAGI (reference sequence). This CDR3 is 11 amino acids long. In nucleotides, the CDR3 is TGTGCCAGCAGTCCAGTAGATGAGCAGTTCTTC. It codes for CASSPVDEQFF.

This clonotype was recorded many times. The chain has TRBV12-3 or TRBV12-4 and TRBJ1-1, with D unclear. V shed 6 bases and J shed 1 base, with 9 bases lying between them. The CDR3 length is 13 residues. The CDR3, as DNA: TGTGCCAGCAGCAAAGGGAGGAACACTGAAGCTTTCTTT. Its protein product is CASSKGRNTEAFF.

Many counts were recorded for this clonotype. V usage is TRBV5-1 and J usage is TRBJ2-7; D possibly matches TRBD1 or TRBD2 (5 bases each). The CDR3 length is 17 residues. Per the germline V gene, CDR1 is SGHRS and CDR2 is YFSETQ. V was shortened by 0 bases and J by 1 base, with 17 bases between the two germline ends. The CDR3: CASSLAGTARRSYEQYF. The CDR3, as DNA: TGCGCCAGCAGCTTGGCCGGGACGGCACGGCGTTCCTACGAGCAGTACTTC.

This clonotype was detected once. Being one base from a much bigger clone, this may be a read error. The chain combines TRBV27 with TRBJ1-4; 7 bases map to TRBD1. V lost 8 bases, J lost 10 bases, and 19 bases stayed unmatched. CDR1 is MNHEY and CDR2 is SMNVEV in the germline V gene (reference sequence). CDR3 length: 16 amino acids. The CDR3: CASLTGVCGEIRKLFF. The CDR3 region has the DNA TGTGCCAGCCTTACAGGGGTTTGCGGAGAAATTCGAAAACTGTTTTTT.

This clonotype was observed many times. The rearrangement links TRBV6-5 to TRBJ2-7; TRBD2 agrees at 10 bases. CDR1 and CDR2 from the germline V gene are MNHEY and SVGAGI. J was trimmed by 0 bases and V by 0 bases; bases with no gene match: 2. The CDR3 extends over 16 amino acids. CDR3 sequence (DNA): TGTGCCAGCAGTTACTCCGGGACTAGCGCCTCCTACGAGCAGTACTTC. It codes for CASSYSGTSASYEQYF.

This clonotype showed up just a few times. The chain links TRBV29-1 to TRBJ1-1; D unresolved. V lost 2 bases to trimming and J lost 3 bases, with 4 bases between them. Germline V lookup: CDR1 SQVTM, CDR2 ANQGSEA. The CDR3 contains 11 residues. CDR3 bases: TGCAGCGTTGAAATGCACACTGAAGCTTTCTTT. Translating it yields CSVEMHTEAFF.

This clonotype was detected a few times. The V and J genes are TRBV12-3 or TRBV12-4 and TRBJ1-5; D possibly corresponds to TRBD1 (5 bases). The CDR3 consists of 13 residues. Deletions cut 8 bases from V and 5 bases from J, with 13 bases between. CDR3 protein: CASGEQDYQPQHF. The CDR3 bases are TGTGCCAGCGGTGAACAGGACTATCAGCCCCAGCATTTT.

The CDR3 protein is CSAGGRGYQPQHF. CDR3 nucleotides: TGCAGTGCTGGCGGCAGGGGTTATCAGCCCCAGCATTTT. This rearrangement joins TRBV20-1 to TRBJ1-5; possibly TRBD1 for D (6 bases). V was pared by 5 bases and J by 5 bases, with 13 bases between. CDR1 DFQATT and CDR2 SNEGSKA come from the germline V gene (reference sequence). The CDR3 length is 13 residues.

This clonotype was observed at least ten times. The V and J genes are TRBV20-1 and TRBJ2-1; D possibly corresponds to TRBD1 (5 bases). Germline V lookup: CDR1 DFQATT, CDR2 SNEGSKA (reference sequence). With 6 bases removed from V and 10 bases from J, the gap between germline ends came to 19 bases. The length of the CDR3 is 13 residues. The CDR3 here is CSAPRAGYFEQFF. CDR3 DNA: TGCAGTGCCCCCCGGGCAGGGTATTTCGAGCAGTTCTTC.

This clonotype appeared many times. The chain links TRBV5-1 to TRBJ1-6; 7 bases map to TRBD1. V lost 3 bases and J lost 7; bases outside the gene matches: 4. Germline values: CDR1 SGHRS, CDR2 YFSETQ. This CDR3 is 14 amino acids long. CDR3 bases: TGCGCCAGCAGCTCGGACAGGAGGAATTCACCCCTCCACTTT. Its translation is CASSSDRRNSPLHF.

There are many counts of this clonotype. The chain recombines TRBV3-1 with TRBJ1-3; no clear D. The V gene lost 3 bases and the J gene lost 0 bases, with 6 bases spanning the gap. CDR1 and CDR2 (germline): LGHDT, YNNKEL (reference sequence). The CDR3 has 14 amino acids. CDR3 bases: TGTGCCAGCAGCCAGACCAGCTCTGGAAACACCATATATTTT. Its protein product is CASSQTSSGNTIYF.

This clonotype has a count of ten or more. This CDR3 is CASSPGDQNTEAFF. The CDR3 bases are TGCGCCAGCAGCCCGGGGGACCAGAACACTGAAGCTTTCTTT. The chain has TRBV5-1 and TRBJ1-1; possibly TRBD1 for D (5 bases). Germline V CDR1 and CDR2: SGHRS, YFSETQ. V lost 4 bases and J 1 base, leaving 11 bases between the germline ends. This CDR3 region has 14 residues.

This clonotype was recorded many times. The CDR3, as DNA: TGCGCCAGCAGCCTAAGACCTGGGGCCTACGAGCAGTACTTC. It is translated as CASSLRPGAYEQYF. The chain carries TRBV5-1 and TRBJ2-7, with D uncertain. CDR1 is SGHRS and CDR2 is YFSETQ in the germline V gene. CDR3 size: 14 residues. V shed 4 bases and J shed 2 bases, with 13 bases lying between them.

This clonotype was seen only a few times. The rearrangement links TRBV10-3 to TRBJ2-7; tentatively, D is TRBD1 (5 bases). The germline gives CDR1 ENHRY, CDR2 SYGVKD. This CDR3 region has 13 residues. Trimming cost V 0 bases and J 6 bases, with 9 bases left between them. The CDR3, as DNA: TGTGCCATCAGTGAGTCGGGAAGGGGCGAGCAGTACTTC. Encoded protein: CAISESGRGEQYF.

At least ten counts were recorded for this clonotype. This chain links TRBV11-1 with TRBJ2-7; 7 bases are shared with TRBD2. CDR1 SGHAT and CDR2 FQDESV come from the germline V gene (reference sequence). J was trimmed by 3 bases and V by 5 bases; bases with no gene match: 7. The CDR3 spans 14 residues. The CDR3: CASSPAGNYYEQYF. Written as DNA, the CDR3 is TGTGCCAGCAGCCCAGCGGGGAATTACTACGAGCAGTACTTC.

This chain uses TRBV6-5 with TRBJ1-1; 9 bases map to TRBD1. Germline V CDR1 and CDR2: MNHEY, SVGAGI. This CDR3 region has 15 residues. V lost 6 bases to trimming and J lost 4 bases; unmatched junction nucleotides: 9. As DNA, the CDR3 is TGTGCCAGCAGGGGACAGGGAACACGGGGCACTGAAGCTTTCTTT. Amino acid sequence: CASRGQGTRGTEAFF.

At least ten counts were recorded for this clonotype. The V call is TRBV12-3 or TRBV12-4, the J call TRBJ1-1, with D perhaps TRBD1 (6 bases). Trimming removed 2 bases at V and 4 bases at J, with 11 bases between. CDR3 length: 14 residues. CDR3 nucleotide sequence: TGTGCCAGCAGTTTAATGAGGGGGATCACTGAAGCTTTCTTT. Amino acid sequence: CASSLMRGITEAFF.